What follows are 10 T cell receptor beta chains derived from one specimen sequenced in a study of CD8 T cells in Susac syndrome. With random hexamers, reverse transcription was performed on roughly 0.5 to 1 ug of RNA. TCRdb independently ran MiXCR on the immunoSEQ multiplex PCR reads; one entry per CDR3 protein. This table holds around 300,000 distinct CDR3 sequences, approximately 85% found once. The sample comprised CD8+ T cells from PBMCs. The source of these receptors is a human donor with multiple sclerosis.

The chain recombines TRBV27 with TRBJ1-2, with D perhaps TRBD1 (5 bases). V shed 3 bases and J shed 8 bases, with 10 bases lying between them. This CDR3 is 12 amino acids long. Germline values: CDR1 MNHEY, CDR2 SMNVEV (reference sequence). For the CDR3, the DNA is TGTGCCAGCAGTTTGTCAGGGATAGGCTACACCTTC. This translates into CASSLSGIGYTF.

The gene calls are TRBV28 and TRBJ1-5; TRBD1 might be the D (5 bases). This CDR3 is 17 amino acids long. The germline V and J ends were trimmed by 6 bases and 0 bases, with 18 bases remaining between them. Germline-derived CDR1 and CDR2 are MDHEN and SYDVKM. The CDR3 here is CASSSIVGGGSNQPQHF. CDR3 in DNA: TGTGCCAGCAGCTCGATCGTGGGGGGTGGTAGCAATCAGCCCCAGCATTTT.

The V gene is TRBV7-9, the J gene TRBJ2-7, with no clear D. V was shortened by 0 bases and J by 2 bases, with 11 bases between the two germline ends. This CDR3 has 15 amino acids. Germline CDR1 SEHNR, CDR2 FQNEAQ (reference sequence). The CDR3 is CASSLAPVRTYEQYF. The CDR3 nucleotides are TGTGCCAGCAGCTTAGCTCCGGTCAGAACCTACGAGCAGTACTTC.

The chain has TRBV6-4 and TRBJ2-3; TRBD2 might be the D (6 bases). V lost 5 bases, J lost 1 base, and 13 bases lay in between. This CDR3 contains 15 residues. CDR1 MRHNA and CDR2 SNTAGT come from the germline V gene. CDR3 coding DNA: TGTGCCAGCAGTTTGCGGGAAAGCGGCACAGATACGCAGTATTTT. It translates to CASSLRESGTDTQYF.

This clonotype has just a few counts. The chain is built from TRBV11-2 and TRBJ2-1, with D perhaps TRBD1 (6 bases). CDR3 length: 12 residues. The V and J ends lost 3 bases and 9 bases respectively, with 9 bases between them. Per germline, CDR1 SGHAT and CDR2 FQNNGV. Here the CDR3 reads CASSFRGTEQFF. The DNA for the CDR3 is TGTGCCAGCAGCTTCAGGGGTACTGAGCAGTTCTTC.

This clonotype has a handful of counts. The chain combines TRBV14 with TRBJ2-7; no clear D gene. V lost 0 bases, J lost 1 base, and 10 bases lay in between. Per germline, CDR1 SGHDN and CDR2 FVKESK. The CDR3 is 15 residues long. The CDR3 DNA is TGTGCCAGCAGCCAAGATCCCTTAACATCCTACGAGCAGTACTTC. As protein: CASSQDPLTSYEQYF.

The CDR3 DNA reads as TGTGCCAGCAGCTTTTTTGCGGGAACGTACGAGCAGTACTTC. It translates to CASSFFAGTYEQYF. The genes are TRBV11-2 and TRBJ2-7, with D perhaps TRBD2 (6 bases). Deletions cut 3 bases from V and 4 bases from J, with 13 bases between. The germline gives CDR1 SGHAT, CDR2 FQNNGV. The CDR3 is 14 amino acids.

The V gene is TRBV7-9, the J gene TRBJ1-1; D uncertain. The CDR3 is 12 amino acids. From germline, CDR1 is SEHNR and CDR2 FQNEAQ (reference sequence). Trimming pared 4 bases from V and 4 bases from J, leaving 7 bases between. The CDR3 region has the DNA TGTGCCAGCAGCTCCTTCCGCACTGAAGCTTTCTTT. It encodes CASSSFRTEAFF.

The chain is built from TRBV28 and TRBJ1-1; D is unresolved. V shed 2 bases and J shed 8 bases, with 21 bases lying between them. The CDR3 loop spans 16 amino acids. Germline V gene sequence: CDR1 MDHEN, CDR2 SYDVKM. The CDR3 bases are TGTGCCAGCAGTTTACCCATGTCGGCAGGCCCGGGGGAAGCTTTCTTT. Protein sequence: CASSLPMSAGPGEAFF. Looking up the rest from reference TRBV28 and TRBJ1-1 gives the full variable domain: DVKVTQSSRYLVKRTGEKVFLECVQDMDHENMFWYRQDPGLGLRLIYFSYDVKMKEKGDIPEGYSVSREKKERFSLILESASTNQTSMYLCASSLPMSAGPGEAFFGQGTRLTVV.

This clonotype was picked up one time. The chain combines TRBV19 with TRBJ1-1; TRBD1 might be the D (6 bases). This CDR3 is 14 amino acids long. Looked up from germline, CDR1 is LNHDA and CDR2 is SQIVND (reference sequence). Trimming removed 3 bases from V and 10 bases from J, with 18 bases in between. The CDR3, as DNA: TGTGCCAGTAGTATCGGGACACCTACTCCGGGAGCTTTCTTT. Its translation: CASSIGTPTPGAFF.